These 4 T cell receptor beta chains originate from one sample sequenced in a study of T cell responses to AZD1222 COVID-19 vaccine. Here immunoSEQ multiplex PCR was the method, and the copy in TCRdb shows in-frame clones only, minus some. Of 200,000 or so clones in the sample, 85% to 95% were seen once. The sequencing here drew on peripheral blood, taken on day 0 of AZD1222 vaccination. These receptors originate from an adult in good health.

The rearrangement links TRBV21-1 to TRBJ2-1; the table's TRBD2 call for D was not verified on the DNA. TRBV21-1 is tagged as a pseudogene. The CDR3 runs to 13 residues. This CDR3 reads CASKVAARNEQFF. The CDR3 DNA reads as TGTGCCAGCAAGGTAGCGGCAAGGAATGAGCAGTTCTTC.

The V and J genes are TRBV6-4 and TRBJ1-2; possible D gene TRBD1, 6 bases. The CDR3 totals 13 residues. Germline V CDR1 and CDR2: MRHNA, SNTAGT. Trimming stripped 4 bases from V and 7 bases from J, with 13 bases between. CDR3 DNA: TGTGCCAGCAGTGCGGACAGTAACAGTGGCTACACCTTC. Translation gives CASSADSNSGYTF.

This clone was seen more than once but under ten times. The chain has TRBV4-2 and TRBJ2-5; 14 nucleotides match TRBD2. V trimming: 4 bases; J trimming: 4 bases; junction bases outside the gene matches: 2. The CDR3 sequence is 15 residues long. Looked up from germline, CDR1 is LGHNA and CDR2 is YNFKEQ. CDR3 residues: CASSPTSGGAETQYF. In DNA form, the CDR3 reads TGTGCCAGCAGCCCGACTAGCGGGGGGGCAGAGACCCAGTACTTC.

This chain connects TRBV5-5 to TRBJ1-5; D uncertain. CDR1 SGHKS and CDR2 YYEKEE come from the germline V gene (reference sequence). This CDR3 contains 15 residues. V was shortened by 4 bases and J by 0 bases, with 11 bases between the two germline ends. CDR3 sequence (DNA): TGTGCCAGCAGCCTGGGCCAGCGTAGCAATCAGCCCCAGCATTTT. Its protein is CASSLGQRSNQPQHF.